The 5 T cell receptor beta chains presented below share a single source sample, sequenced in a study of CD4 T cells in relation to SARS-CoV-2 and coronaviruses. The protocol was immunoSEQ multiplex PCR, while the TCRdb copy is restricted to in-frame clones and leaves out a portion. The repertoire holds 58,000 or so clones, with approximately 90% as singletons. The specimen sequenced was naive CD4+ T cells from PBMCs. Subset noted: naive CD4+ T cells isolated by negative enrichment. These receptors were taken from an adult with COVID-19.

The chain links TRBV7-9 to TRBJ2-7; D possibly corresponds to TRBD1 (6 bases). Trimming removed 2 bases from V and 6 bases from J, with 17 bases in between. Germline V CDR1 and CDR2: SEHNR, FQNEAQ (reference sequence). The CDR3 extends over 15 amino acids. The CDR3 region has the DNA TGTGCCAGCAGCTTATTTGGGGGCGCGGGTGTCGAGCAGTACTTC. Residues: CASSLFGGAGVEQYF.

This chain links TRBV28 with TRBJ2-1; D possibly corresponds to TRBD1 (7 bases). Per germline, CDR1 MDHEN and CDR2 SYDVKM. Trimming removed 2 bases from V and 9 bases from J, with 14 bases in between. CDR3 length: 14 residues. The CDR3 loop is CASSLGGGGTEQFF. The CDR3 DNA reads as TGTGCCAGCAGTTTAGGAGGAGGGGGCACTGAGCAGTTCTTC.

V and J are TRBV19 and TRBJ1-5; TRBD1 aligns across 8 bases. The CDR3 consists of 16 residues. Germline assignment: CDR1 LNHDA and CDR2 SQIVND (reference sequence). After removal of 4 bases from V and 1 base from J, the junction contained 6 bases not matched to a gene. The CDR3 DNA reads as TGTGCCAGTAGTAATCTTTGGACAGGGAGCAATCAGCCCCAGCATTTT. Translated, it gives CASSNLWTGSNQPQHF. Supplemented by reference TRBV19 and TRBJ1-5, the full variable domain reads DGGITQSPKYLFRKEGQNVTLSCEQNLNHDAMYWYRQDPGQGLRLIYYSQIVNDFQKGDIAEGYSVSREKKESFPLTVTSAQKNPTAFYLCASSNLWTGSNQPQHFGDGTRLSIL.

This clone has only one observation. The chain uses TRBV6-5 and TRBJ2-7; 10 bases agree with TRBD2. Germline V gene sequence: CDR1 MNHEY, CDR2 SVGAGI. The CDR3 loop spans 16 amino acids. V gave up 0 bases and J gave up 2 bases; unmatched junction bases: 4. CDR3 region: CASSYSRTSGTYEQYF. For the CDR3, the DNA is TGTGCCAGCAGTTACTCGAGGACTAGCGGAACCTACGAGCAGTACTTC.

This clone is a singleton in its sample. The chain carries TRBV5-1 and TRBJ1-6; D unresolved. The length of the CDR3 is 13 residues. With 0 bases removed from V and 5 bases from J, the gap between germline ends came to 3 bases. Germline loops: CDR1 SGHRS, CDR2 YFSETQ. CDR3 loop: CASSLEDNSPLHF. CDR3 DNA: TGCGCCAGCAGCTTGGAGGATAATTCACCCCTCCACTTT.